The TCR beta chain under discussion was sequenced for a study of graft-versus-host responses after intestinal transplantation. Study details: Transplant types were multivisceral, liver-intestinal, or isolated intestinal. Overall study results and limits: Allografts carried high graft-versus-host to host-versus-graft clonal ratios in patients having graft-donor T cell macrochimerism.

Assay used: immunoSEQ multiplex PCR; TCRdb lists only in-frame clones, some missing. Seen here are 130,000 to 150,000 clones, around 90% observed once, and the top ten hold roughly 0.19%. Regarding this clone: As yet, its antigen is unknown.

This specimen consisted of unstimulated CD4+ T cells sorted from spleen or lymph node cells, obtained before intestinal transplant. The clonotype originates from a human donor who received an intestinal transplant.

CDR3 sequence reads: CAWSVGLIEKLFF. The CDR3 nucleotides read TGTGCCTGGAGTGTAGGCCTTATTGAAAAACTGTTTTTT. The chain combines TRBV30 with TRBJ1-4; D gene uncertain. The V and J ends lost 0 bases and 7 bases respectively, with 9 bases between them. Germline V lookup: CDR1 GTSNPN, CDR2 SVGIG (reference sequence). This CDR3 is 13 amino acids long.